The 17 T cell receptor beta chains reported below all come from one sample, sequenced in a study of tumor-infiltrating lymphocytes in localized non-small cell lung cancer. The method was immunoSEQ multiplex PCR; TCRdb's version includes in-frame clones alone and lacks a portion of them. The sample comprises around 6,400 clones, about 74% of which are singletons, and 30% rests with the top ten. Sequencing was done on a sample of lung tumor tissue. Every receptor here comes from a human donor with non-small cell lung cancer.

This clone is classed as medium-sized. J is TRBJ2-1 and V is TRBV19; 9 positions agree with TRBD2. The J segment lost 4 bases and the V segment lost 3 bases, leaving 4 bases of the junction unmatched. The CDR3 length is 15 residues. From germline, CDR1 is LNHDA and CDR2 SQIVND (reference sequence). Here the CDR3 DNA reads TGTGCCAGTAGTATCATGAGCGGGGGGTACAATGAGCAGTTCTTC. Translating gives CASSIMSGGYNEQFF. Supplemented by reference TRBV19 and TRBJ2-1, the full variable domain reads DGGITQSPKYLFRKEGQNVTLSCEQNLNHDAMYWYRQDPGQGLRLIYYSQIVNDFQKGDIAEGYSVSREKKESFPLTVTSAQKNPTAFYLCASSIMSGGYNEQFFGPGTRLTVL.

The rearrangement uses TRBV2 and TRBJ1-5, with D possibly being TRBD1 (6 bases). Trimming took 4 bases from V and 2 from J, leaving 18 bases between them. The CDR3 is made up of 17 amino acids. Germline loops: CDR1 SNHLY, CDR2 FYNNEI. The CDR3 DNA sequence: TGTGCCAGCAGTGGCCCCCAGGGGACTGGGGGCAATCAGCCCCAGCATTTT. This translates into CASSGPQGTGGNQPQHF.

The CDR3 region has the DNA TGTGCCAGCAGCCAACAGACTACCTCCTACAATGAGCAGTTCTTC. Translated: CASSQQTTSYNEQFF. The rearrangement uses TRBV7-2 and TRBJ2-1; D may be TRBD2 (5 bases). Trimming pared 5 bases from V and 0 bases from J, leaving 11 bases between. Germline values: CDR1 SGHTA, CDR2 FQGNSA. CDR3 length: 15 amino acids.

V and J are TRBV28 and TRBJ1-2; D unresolved. The CDR3 is made up of 13 amino acids. Trimming stripped 5 bases from V and 8 bases from J, with 15 bases between. Germline lookup yields CDR1 MDHEN and CDR2 SYDVKM. The CDR3 reads CASSLASARGYTF. The CDR3 DNA is TGTGCCAGCAGTCTGGCGTCCGCGAGGGGCTACACCTTC.

The chain carries TRBV6-1 and TRBJ2-7, with a possible D match to TRBD2 (6 bases). Germline CDR1 reads MNHNS; CDR2 reads SASEGT. The CDR3 has 15 residues. Trimming stripped 0 bases from V and 5 bases from J, with 14 bases between. CDR3 sequence reads: CASSEAARGIDEQYF. In DNA form, the CDR3 reads TGTGCCAGCAGTGAAGCGGCCCGGGGGATAGACGAGCAGTACTTC.

Written as DNA, the CDR3 is TGCAGCGTTGGAGGAGGGCTTGGAGGCTATGGCTACACCTTC. The encoded protein is CSVGGGLGGYGYTF. The chain combines TRBV29-1 with TRBJ1-2; no clear D gene. V lost 4 bases, J lost 4 bases, and 16 bases lay in between. The germline gives CDR1 SQVTM, CDR2 ANQGSEA. CDR3 size: 14 residues. Supplemented by reference TRBV29-1 and TRBJ1-2, the full variable domain reads SAVISQKPSRDICQRGTSLTIQCQVDSQVTMMFWYRQQPGQSLTLIATANQGSEATYESGFVIDKFPISRPNLTFSTLTVSNMSPEDSSIYLCSVGGGLGGYGYTFGSGTRLTVV.

The CDR3 loop reads CASSPDRVSYNEQFF. The CDR3 DNA sequence: TGTGCCAGCTCGCCGGACAGGGTTTCGTACAATGAGCAGTTCTTC. The rearrangement uses TRBV18 and TRBJ2-1; 8 bases match TRBD1. Looked up from germline, CDR1 is KGHSH and CDR2 is LQKENI. V lost 6 bases and J lost 4; bases outside the gene matches: 8. There are 15 residues in the CDR3.

This clone was counted a few times. The V and J genes are TRBV28 and TRBJ1-2, with 8 bases lining up with TRBD1. The CDR3 spans 13 residues. Germline V gene data show CDR1 as MDHEN and CDR2 as SYDVKM. V was clipped by 5 bases and J by 8 bases; unmatched bases: 7. DNA of the CDR3: TGTGCCAGCAGTCCAGGACAGGGTCTGGGCTACACCTTC. This translates into CASSPGQGLGYTF.

The chain joins TRBV10-3 to TRBJ1-5; D remains ambiguous. Trimming removed 2 bases at V and 7 bases at J, with 9 bases between. This CDR3 is built from 13 residues. From germline, CDR1 is ENHRY and CDR2 SYGVKD. The CDR3 loop reads CAISEKTRQPQHF. CDR3 sequence (DNA): TGTGCCATCAGTGAGAAAACCCGGCAGCCCCAGCATTTT.

The chain links TRBV6-5 to TRBJ2-3; 9 positions match TRBD2. CDR1 is MNHEY, CDR2 SVGAGI, per germline. This CDR3 region has 15 residues. Germline trimming cut 5 bases from V and 5 bases from J; bases unmatched to any gene: 8. The CDR3 protein is CASSRGLAGGDTQYF. DNA for the CDR3: TGTGCCAGCAGTAGGGGACTAGCTGGAGGAGATACGCAGTATTTT.

The V and J genes are TRBV13 and TRBJ2-1; D gene unclear. Germline CDR1 is PRHDT and CDR2 is FYEKMQ (reference sequence). The ends were cut back, 1 base at V and 7 bases at J, with 14 bases in the middle. The CDR3 extends over 15 amino acids. The chain's CDR3 is CASSLDPKWSNEQFF. Written as DNA, the CDR3 is TGTGCCAGCAGCTTAGACCCAAAGTGGAGTAATGAGCAGTTCTTC.

The chain is built from TRBV7-2 and TRBJ1-3; D might be TRBD1 (5 bases). The CDR3 spans 16 residues. Looked up from germline, CDR1 is SGHTA and CDR2 is FQGNSA. The ends were cut back, 5 bases at V and 0 bases at J, with 14 bases in the middle. The CDR3 DNA is TGTGCCAGCAGCCCCTCCGTACAGGTCTCTGGAAACACCATATATTTT. Its protein is CASSPSVQVSGNTIYF.

The CDR3 region is CASSTRMGTDTQYF. The CDR3 region has the DNA TGTGCCAGCTCCACCCGGATGGGCACAGATACGCAGTATTTT. The J gene is TRBJ2-3, the V gene TRBV18; D uncertain. Deletions cut 6 bases from V and 1 base from J, with 11 bases between. The CDR3 is made up of 14 amino acids. Germline CDR1 and CDR2: KGHSH and LQKENI.

J is TRBJ2-5 and V is TRBV5-1; D gene unclear. V lost 9 bases to trimming and J lost 5 bases, with 20 bases between them. Germline-derived CDR1 and CDR2 are SGHRS and YFSETQ. The CDR3 length is 14 residues. CDR3 bases: TGCGCCACCACCCCCGACCCGGGCTCGGAGACCCAGTACTTC. Its protein is CATTPDPGSETQYF.

The chain has TRBV18 and TRBJ2-1; the match to TRBD1 covers 8 bases. The germline gives CDR1 KGHSH, CDR2 LQKENI. This CDR3 contains 20 residues. The V gene end was trimmed by 0 bases and the J gene end by 9 bases; junction bases not matched to a gene: 22. CDR3 coding DNA: TGTGCCAGCTCACCACCGGTCGGGCCTCGGGGACAGGCTTTGGGGAGTGAGCAGTTCTTC. This gives the protein CASSPPVGPRGQALGSEQFF.

A single count supports this clone. The chain has TRBV7-6 and TRBJ2-5, with 10 bases identical to TRBD2. V lost 2 bases and J lost 5; bases outside the gene matches: 5. The CDR3 contains 15 residues. The V gene's germline CDR1 is SGHVS and CDR2 FNYEAQ. The CDR3 bases are TGTGCCAGCAGCTTAAGGACTAGCGGCCTCGAGACCCAGTACTTC. Translation: CASSLRTSGLETQYF.

By share, this clone counts as large. The chain uses TRBV9 and TRBJ2-7; D tentatively fits TRBD1 or TRBD2 (5 bases each). The V end lost 0 bases, the J end lost 7 bases, and 14 bases lay between the germline ends. This CDR3 comprises 14 residues. Germline V gene lookup returns CDR1 SGDLS and CDR2 YYNGEE. The CDR3 sequence is CASSVGWGEGEQYF. The CDR3 DNA is TGTGCCAGCAGCGTAGGGTGGGGCGAGGGAGAGCAGTACTTC.